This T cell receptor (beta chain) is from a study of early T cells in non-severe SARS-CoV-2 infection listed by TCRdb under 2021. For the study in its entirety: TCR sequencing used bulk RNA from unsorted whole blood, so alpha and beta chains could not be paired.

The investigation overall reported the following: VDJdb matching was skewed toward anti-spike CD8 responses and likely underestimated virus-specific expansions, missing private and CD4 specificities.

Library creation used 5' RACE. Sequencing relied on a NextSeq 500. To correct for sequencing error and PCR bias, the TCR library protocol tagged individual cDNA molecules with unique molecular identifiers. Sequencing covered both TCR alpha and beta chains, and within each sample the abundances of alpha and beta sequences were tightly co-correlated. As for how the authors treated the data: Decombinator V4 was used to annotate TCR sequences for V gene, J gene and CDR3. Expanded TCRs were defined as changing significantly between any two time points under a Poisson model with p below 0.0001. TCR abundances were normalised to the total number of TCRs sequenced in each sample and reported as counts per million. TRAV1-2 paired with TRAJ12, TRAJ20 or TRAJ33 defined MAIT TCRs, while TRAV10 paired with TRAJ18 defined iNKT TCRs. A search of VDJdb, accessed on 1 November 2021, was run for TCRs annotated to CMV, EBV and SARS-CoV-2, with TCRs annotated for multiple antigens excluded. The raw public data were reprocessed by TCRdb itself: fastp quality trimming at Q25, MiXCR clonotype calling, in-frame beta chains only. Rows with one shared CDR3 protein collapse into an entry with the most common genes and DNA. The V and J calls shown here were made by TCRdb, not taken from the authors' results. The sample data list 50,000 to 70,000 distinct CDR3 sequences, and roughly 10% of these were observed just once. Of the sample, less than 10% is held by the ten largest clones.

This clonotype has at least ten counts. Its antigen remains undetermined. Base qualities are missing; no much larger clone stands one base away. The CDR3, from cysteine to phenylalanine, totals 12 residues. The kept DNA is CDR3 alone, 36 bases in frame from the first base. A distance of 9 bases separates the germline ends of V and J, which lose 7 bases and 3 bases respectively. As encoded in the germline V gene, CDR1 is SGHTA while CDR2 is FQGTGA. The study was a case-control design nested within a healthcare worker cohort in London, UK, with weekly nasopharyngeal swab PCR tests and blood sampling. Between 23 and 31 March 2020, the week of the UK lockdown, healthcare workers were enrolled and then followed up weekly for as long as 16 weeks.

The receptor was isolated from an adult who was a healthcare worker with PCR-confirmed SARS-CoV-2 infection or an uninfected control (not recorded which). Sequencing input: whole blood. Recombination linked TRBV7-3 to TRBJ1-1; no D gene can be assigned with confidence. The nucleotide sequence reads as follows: TGTGCCAGCAAGAGGGAGGACACTGAAGCTTTCTTT. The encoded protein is CASKREDTEAFF.